Sequencing of this T cell receptor (beta chain) was carried out in a study of T cells in Graves' hyperthyroidism and ophthalmopathy. Trimming left V 5 bases short and J 5 bases short, with 9 bases between. The CDR3 has 12 amino acids. Germline V gives CDR1 MNHEY, CDR2 SVGEGT. TCR beta CDR3 regions were amplified from RNA transcripts. The TCR CDR3 first-round RT-PCR relied on the HTBI primer set. TCRdb re-called the multiplex PCR reads with MiXCR, one entry per CDR3 protein. The sample shows 300,000 to 450,000 distinct CDR3 sequences, more than 20% of them seen only once. This sequence joins TRBV6-2 or TRBV6-3 and TRBJ2-5; D remains ambiguous. The sequencing input was blood. This TCR was sampled from a man between 45 and 60 years old with Graves' hyperthyroidism. CDR3 sequence (DNA): TGTGCCAGCAGTGTGATGAGGGAGACCCAGTACTTC. Amino acids: CASSVMRETQYF.